There are many counts of the clone carrying this TCR beta chain. Antigen specificity is unknown. The data were taken from a study of early T cells in non-severe SARS-CoV-2 infection. Study-level background: Chains were unpaired, as sequencing was done on bulk RNA from unsorted whole blood.

Researchers tagged individual cDNA molecules with unique molecular identifiers. TCRdb called the 5' RACE reads again in MiXCR, with one record for every CDR3 protein. The repertoire holds some 27,000 distinct CDR3 sequences, with approximately 4.6% as singletons. Per the germline V gene, CDR1 is LGHDT and CDR2 is YNNKEL (reference sequence). This CDR3 region has 16 residues. The ends were cut back, 4 bases at V and 1 base at J, with 11 bases in the middle. General observations from the study: VDJdb-based matching was biased toward anti-spike CD8 responses and missed private and CD4 specificities.

The genes are TRBV3-1 and TRBJ2-6, with D possibly being TRBD1 (6 bases). The origin of this receptor is an adult who was a healthcare worker with PCR-confirmed SARS-CoV-2 infection or an uninfected control (not recorded which). The sample was whole blood. CDR3 bases: TGTGCCAGCAGCCGACAGGCCCTATCTGGGGCCAACGTCCTGACTTTC. This codes for CASSRQALSGANVLTF.